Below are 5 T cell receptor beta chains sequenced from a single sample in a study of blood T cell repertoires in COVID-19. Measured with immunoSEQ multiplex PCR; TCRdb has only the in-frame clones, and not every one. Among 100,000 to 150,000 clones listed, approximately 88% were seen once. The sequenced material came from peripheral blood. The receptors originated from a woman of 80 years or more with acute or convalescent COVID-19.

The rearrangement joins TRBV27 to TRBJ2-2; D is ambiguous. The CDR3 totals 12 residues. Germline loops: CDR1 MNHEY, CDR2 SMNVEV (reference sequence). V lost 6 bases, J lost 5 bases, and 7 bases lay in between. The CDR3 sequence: CASRYGTGELFF. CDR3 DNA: TGTGCCAGCAGATACGGGACCGGGGAGCTGTTTTTT.

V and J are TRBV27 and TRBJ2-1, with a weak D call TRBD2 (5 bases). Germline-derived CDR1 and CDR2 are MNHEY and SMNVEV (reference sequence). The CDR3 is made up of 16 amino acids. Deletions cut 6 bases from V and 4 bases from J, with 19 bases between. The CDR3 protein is CASSPSVLDPYNEQFF. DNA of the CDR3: TGTGCCAGCAGCCCATCGGTACTAGACCCTTACAATGAGCAGTTCTTC.

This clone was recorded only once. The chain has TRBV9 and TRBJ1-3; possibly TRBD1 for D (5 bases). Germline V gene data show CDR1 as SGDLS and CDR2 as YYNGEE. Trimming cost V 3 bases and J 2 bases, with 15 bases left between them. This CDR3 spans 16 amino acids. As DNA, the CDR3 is TGTGCCAGCAGCGCCGGCTCAGGGATGGCTGGAAACACCATATATTTT. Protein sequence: CASSAGSGMAGNTIYF. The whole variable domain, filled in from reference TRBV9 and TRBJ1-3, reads DSGVTQTPKHLITATGQRVTLRCSPRSGDLSVYWYQQSLDQGLQFLIQYYNGEERAKGNILERFSAQQFPDLHSELNLSSLELGDSALYFCASSAGSGMAGNTIYFGEGSWLTVV.

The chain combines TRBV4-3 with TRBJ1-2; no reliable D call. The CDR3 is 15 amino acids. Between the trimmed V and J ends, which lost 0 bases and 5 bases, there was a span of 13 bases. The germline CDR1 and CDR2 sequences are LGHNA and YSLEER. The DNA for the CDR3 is TGCGCCAGCAGCCAAGACGGCAGGACGGGGTATGGCTACACCTTC. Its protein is CASSQDGRTGYGYTF.

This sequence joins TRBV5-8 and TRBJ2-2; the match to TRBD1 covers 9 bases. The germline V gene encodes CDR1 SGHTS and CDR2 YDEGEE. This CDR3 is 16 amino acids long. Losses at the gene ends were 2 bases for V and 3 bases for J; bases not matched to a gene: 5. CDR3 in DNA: TGTGCCAGCAGCTTCACAGGGGGCGCGTACACCGGGGAGCTGTTTTTT. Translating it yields CASSFTGGAYTGELFF.